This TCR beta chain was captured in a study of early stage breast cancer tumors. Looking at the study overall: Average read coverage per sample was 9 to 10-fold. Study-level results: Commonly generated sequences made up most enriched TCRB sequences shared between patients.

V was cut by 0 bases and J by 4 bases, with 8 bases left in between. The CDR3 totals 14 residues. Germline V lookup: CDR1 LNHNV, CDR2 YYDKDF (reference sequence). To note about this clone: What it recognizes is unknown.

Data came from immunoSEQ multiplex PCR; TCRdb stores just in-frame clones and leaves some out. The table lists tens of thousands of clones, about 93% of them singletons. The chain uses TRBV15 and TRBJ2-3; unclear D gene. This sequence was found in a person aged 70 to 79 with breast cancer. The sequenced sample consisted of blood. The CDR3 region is CATSRDPSPDTQYF. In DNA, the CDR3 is TGTGCCACCAGCAGAGATCCCTCCCCAGATACGCAGTATTTT.